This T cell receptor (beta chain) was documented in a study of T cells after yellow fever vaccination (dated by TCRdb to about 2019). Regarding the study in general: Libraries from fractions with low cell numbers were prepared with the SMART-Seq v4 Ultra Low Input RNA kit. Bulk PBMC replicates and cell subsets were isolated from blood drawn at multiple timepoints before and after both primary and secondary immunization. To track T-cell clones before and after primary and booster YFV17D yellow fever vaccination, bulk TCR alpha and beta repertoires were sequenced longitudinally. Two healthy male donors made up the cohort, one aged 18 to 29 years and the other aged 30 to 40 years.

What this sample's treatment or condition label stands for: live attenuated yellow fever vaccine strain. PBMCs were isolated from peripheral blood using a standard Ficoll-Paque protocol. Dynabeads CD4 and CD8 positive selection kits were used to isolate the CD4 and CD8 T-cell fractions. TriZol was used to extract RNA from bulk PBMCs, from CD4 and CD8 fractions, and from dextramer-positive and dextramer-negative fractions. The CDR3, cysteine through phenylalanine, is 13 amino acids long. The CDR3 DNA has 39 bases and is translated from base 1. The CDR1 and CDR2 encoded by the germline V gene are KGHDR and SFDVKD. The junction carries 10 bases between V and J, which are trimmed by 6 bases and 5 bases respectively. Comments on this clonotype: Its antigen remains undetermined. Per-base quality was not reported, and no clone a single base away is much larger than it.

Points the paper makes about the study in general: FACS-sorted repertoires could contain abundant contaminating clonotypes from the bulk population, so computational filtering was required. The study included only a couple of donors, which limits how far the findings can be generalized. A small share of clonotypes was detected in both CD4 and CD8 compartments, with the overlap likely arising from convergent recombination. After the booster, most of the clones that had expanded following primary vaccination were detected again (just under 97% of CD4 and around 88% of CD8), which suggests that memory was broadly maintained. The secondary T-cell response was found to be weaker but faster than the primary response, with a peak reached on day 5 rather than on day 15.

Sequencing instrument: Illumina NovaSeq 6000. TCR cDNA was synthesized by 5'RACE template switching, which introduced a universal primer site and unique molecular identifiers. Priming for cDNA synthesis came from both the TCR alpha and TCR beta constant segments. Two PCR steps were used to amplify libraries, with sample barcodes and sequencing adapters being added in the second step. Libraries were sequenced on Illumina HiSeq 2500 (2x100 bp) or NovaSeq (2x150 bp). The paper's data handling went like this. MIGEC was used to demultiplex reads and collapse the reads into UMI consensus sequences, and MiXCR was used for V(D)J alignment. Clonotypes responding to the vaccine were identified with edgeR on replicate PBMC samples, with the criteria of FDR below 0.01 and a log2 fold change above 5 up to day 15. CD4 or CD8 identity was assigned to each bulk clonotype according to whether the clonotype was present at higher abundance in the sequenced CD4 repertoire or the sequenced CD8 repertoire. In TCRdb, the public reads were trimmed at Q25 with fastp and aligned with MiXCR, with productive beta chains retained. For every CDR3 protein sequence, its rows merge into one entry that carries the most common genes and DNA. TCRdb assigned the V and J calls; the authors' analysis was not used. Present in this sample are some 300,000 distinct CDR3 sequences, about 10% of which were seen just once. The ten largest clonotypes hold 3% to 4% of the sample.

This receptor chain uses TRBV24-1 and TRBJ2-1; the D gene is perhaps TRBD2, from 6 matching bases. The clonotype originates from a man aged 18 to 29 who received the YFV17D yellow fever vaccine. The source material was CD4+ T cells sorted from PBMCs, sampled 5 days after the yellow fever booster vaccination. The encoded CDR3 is CATSLGGNNEQFF. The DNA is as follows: TGTGCCACCAGTCTCGGGGGAAACAATGAGCAGTTCTTC.